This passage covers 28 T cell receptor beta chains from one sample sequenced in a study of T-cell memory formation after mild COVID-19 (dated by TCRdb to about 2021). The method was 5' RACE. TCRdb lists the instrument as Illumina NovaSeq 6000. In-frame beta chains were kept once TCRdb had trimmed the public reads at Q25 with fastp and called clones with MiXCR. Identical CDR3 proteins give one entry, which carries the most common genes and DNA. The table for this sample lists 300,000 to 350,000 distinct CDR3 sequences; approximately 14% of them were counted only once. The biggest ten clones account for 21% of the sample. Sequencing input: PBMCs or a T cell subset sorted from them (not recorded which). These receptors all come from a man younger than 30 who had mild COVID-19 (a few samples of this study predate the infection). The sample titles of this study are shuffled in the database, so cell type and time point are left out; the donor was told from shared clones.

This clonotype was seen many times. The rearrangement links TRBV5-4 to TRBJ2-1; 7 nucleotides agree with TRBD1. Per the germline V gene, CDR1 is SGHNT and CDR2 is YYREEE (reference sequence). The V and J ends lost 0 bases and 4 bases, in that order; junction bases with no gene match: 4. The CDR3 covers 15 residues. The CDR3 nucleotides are TGTGCCAGCAGCTTGGGGACAGGTCTTTACAATGAGCAGTTCTTC. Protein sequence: CASSLGTGLYNEQFF. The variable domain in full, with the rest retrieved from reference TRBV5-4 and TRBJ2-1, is ETGVTQSPTHLIKTRGQQVTLRCSSQSGHNTVSWYQQALGQGPQFIFQYYREEENGRGNFPPRFSGLQFPNYSSELNVNALELDDSALYLCASSLGTGLYNEQFFGPGTRLTVL.

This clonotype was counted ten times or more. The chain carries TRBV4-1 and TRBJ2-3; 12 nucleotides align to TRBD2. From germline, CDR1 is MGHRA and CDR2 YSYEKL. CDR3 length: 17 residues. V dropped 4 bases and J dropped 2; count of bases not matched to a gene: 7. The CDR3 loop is CASSRGTSGFPTDTQYF. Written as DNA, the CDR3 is TGCGCCAGCAGCCGAGGGACTAGCGGGTTCCCCACAGATACGCAGTATTTT.

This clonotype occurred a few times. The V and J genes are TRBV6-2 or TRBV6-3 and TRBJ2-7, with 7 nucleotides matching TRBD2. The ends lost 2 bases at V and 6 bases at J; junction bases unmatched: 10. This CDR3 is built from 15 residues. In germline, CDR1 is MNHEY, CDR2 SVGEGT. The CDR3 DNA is TGTGCCAGCAGTTACGTCCGCGTGACGGGGGGCGAGCAGTACTTC. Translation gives CASSYVRVTGGEQYF.

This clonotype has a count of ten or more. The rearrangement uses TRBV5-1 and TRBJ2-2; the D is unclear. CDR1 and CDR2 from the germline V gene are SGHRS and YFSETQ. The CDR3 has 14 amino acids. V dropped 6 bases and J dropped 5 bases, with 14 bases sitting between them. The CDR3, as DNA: TGCGCCAGCAAGGGAAGCGTTTCGACCGGGGAGCTGTTTTTT. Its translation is CASKGSVSTGELFF.

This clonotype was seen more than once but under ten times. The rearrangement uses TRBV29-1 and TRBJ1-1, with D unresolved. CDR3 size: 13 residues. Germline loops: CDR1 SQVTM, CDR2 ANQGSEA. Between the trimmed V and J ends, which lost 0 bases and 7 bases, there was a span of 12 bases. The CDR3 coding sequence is TGCAGCGTTGAAGAGATGACAAAACTTGAAGCTTTCTTT. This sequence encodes CSVEEMTKLEAFF.

CDR3 loop: CASSLGQGRDGYTF. The CDR3 coding sequence is TGTGCCAGCAGTTTAGGGCAGGGAAGGGACGGCTACACCTTC. The chain links TRBV12-3 or TRBV12-4 to TRBJ1-2; TRBD1 is a possible D gene (5 bases). The CDR3 sequence is 14 residues long. The ends were cut back, 1 base at V and 8 bases at J, with 14 bases in the middle.

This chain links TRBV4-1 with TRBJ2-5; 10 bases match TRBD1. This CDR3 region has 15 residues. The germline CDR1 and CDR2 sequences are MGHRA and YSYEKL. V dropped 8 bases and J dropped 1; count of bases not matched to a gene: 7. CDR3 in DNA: TGCGCCAGCCGGCGGGACAGGGGTTTCCAAGAGACCCAGTACTTC. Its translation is CASRRDRGFQETQYF.

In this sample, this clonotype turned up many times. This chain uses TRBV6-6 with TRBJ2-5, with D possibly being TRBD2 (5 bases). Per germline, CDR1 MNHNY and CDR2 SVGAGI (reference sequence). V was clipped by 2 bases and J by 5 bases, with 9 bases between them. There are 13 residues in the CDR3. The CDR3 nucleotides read TGTGCCAGCAGTTACCGGGGAAGCGAGACCCAGTACTTC. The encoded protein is CASSYRGSETQYF.

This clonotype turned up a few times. CDR3 sequence: CSARDPGQGGTGELFF. The CDR3 DNA reads as TGCAGTGCTAGAGATCCCGGACAGGGCGGCACCGGGGAGCTGTTTTTT. J is TRBJ2-2 and V is TRBV20-1, with TRBD1 matching 8 bases. The CDR3 is 16 residues long. Trimming removed 0 bases from V and 4 bases from J; junction bases left unmatched: 7. The germline CDR1 and CDR2 sequences are DFQATT and SNEGSKA (reference sequence).

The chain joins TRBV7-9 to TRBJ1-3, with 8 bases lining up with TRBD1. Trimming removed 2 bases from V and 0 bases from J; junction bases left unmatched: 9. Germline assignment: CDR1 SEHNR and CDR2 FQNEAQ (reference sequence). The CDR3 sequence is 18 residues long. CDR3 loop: CASSLRGNDRGSGNTIYF. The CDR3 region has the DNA TGTGCCAGCAGCTTAAGGGGTAACGACAGGGGCTCTGGAAACACCATATATTTT.

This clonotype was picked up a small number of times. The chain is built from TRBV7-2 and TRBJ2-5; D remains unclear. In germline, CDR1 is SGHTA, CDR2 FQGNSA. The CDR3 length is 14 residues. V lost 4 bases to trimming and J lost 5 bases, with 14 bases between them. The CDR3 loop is CASSSGVPYETQYF. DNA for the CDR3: TGTGCCAGCAGCTCCGGTGTCCCCTACGAGACCCAGTACTTC. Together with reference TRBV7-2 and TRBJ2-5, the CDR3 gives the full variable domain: GAGVSQSPSNKVTEKGKDVELRCDPISGHTALYWYRQSLGQGLEFLIYFQGNSAPDKSGLPSDRFSAERTGGSVSTLTIQRTQQEDSAVYLCASSSGVPYETQYFGPGTRLLVL.

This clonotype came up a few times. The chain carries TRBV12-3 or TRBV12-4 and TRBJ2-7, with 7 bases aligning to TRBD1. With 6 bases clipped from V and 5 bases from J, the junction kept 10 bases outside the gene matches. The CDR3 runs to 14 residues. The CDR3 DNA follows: TGTGCCAGCAGCCTAGGCCCCGGACAGGACGAGCAGTACTTC. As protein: CASSLGPGQDEQYF.

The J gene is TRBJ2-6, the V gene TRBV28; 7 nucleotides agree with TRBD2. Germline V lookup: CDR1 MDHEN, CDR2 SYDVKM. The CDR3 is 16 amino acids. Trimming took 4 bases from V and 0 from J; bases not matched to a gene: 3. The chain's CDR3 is CASSSLADSGANVLTF. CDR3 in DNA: TGTGCCAGCAGTTCCCTAGCGGACTCTGGGGCCAACGTCCTGACTTTC.

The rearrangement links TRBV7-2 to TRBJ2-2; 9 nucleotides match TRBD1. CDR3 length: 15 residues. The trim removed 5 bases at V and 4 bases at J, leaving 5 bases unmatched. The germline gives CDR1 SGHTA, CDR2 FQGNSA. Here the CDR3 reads CASSPGTGFTGELFF. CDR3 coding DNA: TGTGCCAGCAGCCCCGGGACAGGGTTCACCGGGGAGCTGTTTTTT.

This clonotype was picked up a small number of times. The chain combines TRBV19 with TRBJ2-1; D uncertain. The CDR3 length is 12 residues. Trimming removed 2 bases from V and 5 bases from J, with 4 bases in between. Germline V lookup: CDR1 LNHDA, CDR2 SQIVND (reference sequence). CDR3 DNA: TGTGCCAGTAGTATATCGGACAATGAGCAGTTCTTC. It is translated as CASSISDNEQFF.

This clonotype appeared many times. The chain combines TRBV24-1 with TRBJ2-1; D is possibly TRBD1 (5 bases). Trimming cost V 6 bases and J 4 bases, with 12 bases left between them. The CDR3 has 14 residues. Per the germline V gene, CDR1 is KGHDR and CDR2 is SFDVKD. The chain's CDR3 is CATSLTGGYNEQFF. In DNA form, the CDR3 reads TGTGCCACCAGTCTAACAGGCGGATACAATGAGCAGTTCTTC.

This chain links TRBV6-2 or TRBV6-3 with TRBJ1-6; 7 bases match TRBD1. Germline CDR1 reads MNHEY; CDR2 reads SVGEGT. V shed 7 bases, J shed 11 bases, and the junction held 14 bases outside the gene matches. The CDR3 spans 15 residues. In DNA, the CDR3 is TGTGCCAGCAATCGACAGGGTTTTATCAGGACACCCCTCCACTTT. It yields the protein CASNRQGFIRTPLHF.

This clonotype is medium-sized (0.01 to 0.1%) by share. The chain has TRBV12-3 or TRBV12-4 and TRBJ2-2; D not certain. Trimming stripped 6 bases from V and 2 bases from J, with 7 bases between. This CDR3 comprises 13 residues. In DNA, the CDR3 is TGTGCCAGCAGCCCGGAAAACACCGGGGAGCTGTTTTTT. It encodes CASSPENTGELFF.

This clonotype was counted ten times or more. CDR3 in amino acids: CASKPGPDSYNEQFF. The CDR3 DNA reads as TGCGCCAGCAAACCGGGACCTGATTCCTACAATGAGCAGTTCTTC. This sequence joins TRBV5-1 and TRBJ2-1; D is tentatively TRBD1 or TRBD2 (5 bases each). Trimming removed 6 bases at V and 1 base at J, with 14 bases between. The CDR3 is 15 amino acids. Per the germline V gene, CDR1 is SGHRS and CDR2 is YFSETQ.

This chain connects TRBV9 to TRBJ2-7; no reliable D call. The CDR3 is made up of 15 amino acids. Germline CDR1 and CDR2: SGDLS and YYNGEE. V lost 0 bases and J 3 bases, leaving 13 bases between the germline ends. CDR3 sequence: CASSVAGEGYYEQYF. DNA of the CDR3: TGTGCCAGCAGCGTAGCTGGGGAAGGGTACTACGAGCAGTACTTC.

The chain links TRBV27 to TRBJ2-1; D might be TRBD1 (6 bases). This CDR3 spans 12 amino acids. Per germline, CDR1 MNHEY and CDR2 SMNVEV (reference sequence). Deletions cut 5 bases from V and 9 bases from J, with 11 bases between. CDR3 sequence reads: CASSPGTPEQFF. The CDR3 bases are TGTGCCAGCAGTCCGGGGACACCTGAGCAGTTCTTC.

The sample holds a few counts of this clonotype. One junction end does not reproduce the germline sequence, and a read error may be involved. The CDR3 protein is CASSRDLNIEAFF. Written as DNA, the CDR3 is TGTGCCAGCAGCCGGGACCTGAACATTGAAGCTTTCTTT. This sequence joins TRBV14 and TRBJ1-1; D is possibly TRBD1 (5 bases). From germline, CDR1 is SGHDN and CDR2 FVKESK. CDR3 length equals 13 residues.

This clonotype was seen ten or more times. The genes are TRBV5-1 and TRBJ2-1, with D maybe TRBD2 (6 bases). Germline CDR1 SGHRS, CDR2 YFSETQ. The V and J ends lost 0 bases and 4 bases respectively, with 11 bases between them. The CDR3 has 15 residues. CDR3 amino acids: CASSLALAEYNEQFF. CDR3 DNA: TGCGCCAGCAGCTTGGCTTTAGCGGAATACAATGAGCAGTTCTTC.

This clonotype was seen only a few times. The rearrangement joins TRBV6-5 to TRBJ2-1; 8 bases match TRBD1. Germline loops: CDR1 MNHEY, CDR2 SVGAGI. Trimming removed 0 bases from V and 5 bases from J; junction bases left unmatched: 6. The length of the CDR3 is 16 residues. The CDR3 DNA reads TGTGCCAGCAGTTACTCGACAGGGGCACGGGACAATGAGCAGTTCTTC. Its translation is CASSYSTGARDNEQFF.

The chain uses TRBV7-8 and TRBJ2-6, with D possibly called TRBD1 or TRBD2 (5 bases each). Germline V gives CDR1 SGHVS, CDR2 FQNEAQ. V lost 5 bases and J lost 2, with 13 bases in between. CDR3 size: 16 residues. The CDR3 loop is CASSENWGTGANVLTF. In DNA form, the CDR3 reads TGTGCCAGCAGCGAAAATTGGGGGACTGGGGCCAACGTCCTGACTTTC.

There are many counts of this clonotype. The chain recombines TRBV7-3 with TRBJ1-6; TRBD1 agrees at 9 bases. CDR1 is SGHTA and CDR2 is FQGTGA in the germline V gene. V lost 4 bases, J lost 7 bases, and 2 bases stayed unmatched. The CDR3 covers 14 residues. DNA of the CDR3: TGTGCCAGCAGCTCAGGACAGGGGAATTCACCCCTCCACTTT. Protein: CASSSGQGNSPLHF.

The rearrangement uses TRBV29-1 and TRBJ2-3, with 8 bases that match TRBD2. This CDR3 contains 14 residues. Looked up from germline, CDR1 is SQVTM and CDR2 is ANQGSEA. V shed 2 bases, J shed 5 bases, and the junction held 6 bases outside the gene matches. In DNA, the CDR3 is TGCAGCGTTGAAACGGGGGGGCCGGTAGATACGCAGTATTTT. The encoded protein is CSVETGGPVDTQYF.

The CDR3 coding sequence is TGTGCCAGCAGTTTTGGGCTAGCCCCCAATGAGCAGTTCTTC. This codes for CASSFGLAPNEQFF. J is TRBJ2-1 and V is TRBV27, with D perhaps matching TRBD2 (5 bases). CDR1 is MNHEY, CDR2 SMNVEV, per germline (reference sequence). Trimming took off 3 bases at V and 6 bases at J, with 12 bases between the two ends. The CDR3 runs 14 residues.